This T cell receptor (beta chain) was retrieved from a study of CD8 T cells in ankylosing spondylitis. Trimming shortened V by 5 bases and J by 5 bases, and 12 bases separated the two germline ends. Germline V lookup: CDR1 MDHEN, CDR2 SYDVKM. CDR3 length: 14 residues. For this clonotype: Its antigen remains unknown.

Study-wide results and limits: Prior work had noted some motif variants in reactive arthritis blood and synovial fluid. In ankylosing spondylitis patients, matched synovial fluid reportedly showed significant enrichment of disease-linked clones. Disease-associated clonotypes exhibited CD8+ identity and were relatively infrequent in peripheral blood. Characteristic of ankylosing spondylitis blood, it appeared, was a TCR beta motif comprising roughly 8 highly homologous variants.

TCRdb redid the calling of the 5' RACE reads with MiXCR, one entry per CDR3 protein. Of 210,000 or so distinct CDR3 sequences in the sample, approximately 8.4% are singletons; the top ten hold more than 4%. The sequenced sample was blood, either unsorted or a sorted T cell fraction (not recorded which). The clonotype was recovered from a female donor with ankylosing spondylitis or in good health (not recorded which). V gene TRBV28 combines with J gene TRBJ1-4; tentative D call: TRBD1 (5 bases). The CDR3 DNA reads TGTGCCAGCAGTCTAGGGACGGTAAATGAAAAACTGTTTTTT. This encodes CASSLGTVNEKLFF.